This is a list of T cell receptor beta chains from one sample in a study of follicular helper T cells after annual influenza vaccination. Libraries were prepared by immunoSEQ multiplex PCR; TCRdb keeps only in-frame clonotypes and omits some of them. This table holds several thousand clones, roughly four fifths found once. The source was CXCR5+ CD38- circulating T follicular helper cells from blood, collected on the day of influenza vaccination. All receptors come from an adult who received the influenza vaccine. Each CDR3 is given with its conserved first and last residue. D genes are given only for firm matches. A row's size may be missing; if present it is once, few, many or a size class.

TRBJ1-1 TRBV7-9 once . CASTPQGRGTEAFF TGTGCCAGCACCCCCCAAGGCCGAGGAACTGAAGCTTTCTTT
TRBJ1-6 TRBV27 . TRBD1 CASTTGGGYSPLHF TGTGCCAGCACCACAGGGGGGGGATATTCACCCCTCCACTTT
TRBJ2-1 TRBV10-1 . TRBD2 CASSESSSGGGEQFF TGCGCCAGCAGTGAGTCGAGCAGCGGGGGGGGTGAGCAGTTCTTC
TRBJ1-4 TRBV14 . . CASSQGNEKLFF TGTGCCAGCAGCCAAGGGAATGAAAAACTGTTTTTT
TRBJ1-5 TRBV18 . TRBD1 CASSMGQLAGNQPQHF TGTGCCAGCTCTATGGGACAGCTTGCGGGCAATCAGCCCCAGCATTTT
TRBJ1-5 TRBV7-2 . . CASSLYGGEDQPQHF TGTGCCAGCAGCTTATATGGGGGTGAGGATCAGCCCCAGCATTTT
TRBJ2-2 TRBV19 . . CASSIGSGSNTGELFF TGTGCCAGTAGTATAGGAAGCGGATCGAACACCGGGGAGCTGTTTTTT
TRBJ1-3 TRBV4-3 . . CASSQDPPSGNTIYF TGCGCCAGCAGCCAAGATCCCCCCTCTGGAAACACCATATATTTT
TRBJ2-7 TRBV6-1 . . CASRAQVTSYEQYF TGTGCCAGCAGAGCACAGGTGACCTCCTACGAGCAGTACTTC
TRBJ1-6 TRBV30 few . CAWSVRGQGNSPLHF TGTGCCTGGAGTGTACGAGGCCAGGGGAATTCACCCCTCCACTTT
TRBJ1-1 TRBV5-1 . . CASSLVGLNTEAFF TGCGCCAGCAGCTTAGTCGGTTTGAACACTGAAGCTTTCTTT
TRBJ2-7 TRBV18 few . CASSLRQTYEQYF TGTGCCAGCTCCCTCCGACAGACCTACGAGCAGTACTTC
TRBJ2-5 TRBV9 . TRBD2 CASSVSGGAQTQYF TGTGCCAGCAGCGTTAGCGGGGGGGCCCAGACCCAGTACTTC
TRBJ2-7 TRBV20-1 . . CSALNSYEQYF TGCAGTGCTCTCAACAGCTACGAGCAGTACTTC
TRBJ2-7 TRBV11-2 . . CASSLEPFTYEQYF TGTGCCAGCAGCTTAGAGCCGTTTACCTACGAGCAGTACTTC
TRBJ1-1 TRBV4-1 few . CASSQDREEGAFF TGCGCCAGCAGCCAAGATCGGGAGGAAGGAGCTTTCTTT
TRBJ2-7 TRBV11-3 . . CASSLEKGGGAYEQYF TGTGCCAGCAGCTTGGAGAAGGGGGGCGGGGCCTACGAGCAGTACTTC
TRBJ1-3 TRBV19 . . CASRAGSGNTIYF TGTGCCAGCAGGGCCGGCTCTGGAAACACCATATATTTT
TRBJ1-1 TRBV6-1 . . CASSFRRGANTEAFF TGTGCCAGCAGTTTCCGACGAGGGGCGAACACTGAAGCTTTCTTT
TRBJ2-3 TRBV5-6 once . CASSLGGHSSTDTQYF TGTGCCAGCAGCTTGGGGGGGCACTCTAGCACAGATACGCAGTATTTT
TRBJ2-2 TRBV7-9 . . CASIRDGLNTGELFF TGTGCCAGCATTAGGGACGGATTGAACACCGGGGAGCTGTTTTTT
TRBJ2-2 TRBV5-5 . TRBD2 CASSPWTSPGELFF TGTGCCAGCAGCCCATGGACTAGCCCCGGGGAGCTGTTTTTT
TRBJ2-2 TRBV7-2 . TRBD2 CASSPALAGGGELFF TGTGCCAGCAGCCCTGCTTTAGCGGGGGGTGGGGAGCTGTTTTTT
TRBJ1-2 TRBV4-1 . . CASSHGGAGERVDGYTF TGCGCCAGCAGCCACGGGGGGGCAGGGGAGAGGGTAGATGGCTACACCTTC
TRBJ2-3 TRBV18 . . CASSGGTDTQYF TGTGCCAGCTCAGGGGGCACAGATACGCAGTATTTT
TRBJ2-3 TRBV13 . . CASSLEPPPTDTQYF TGTGCCAGCAGCTTAGAGCCCCCACCCACAGATACGCAGTATTTT
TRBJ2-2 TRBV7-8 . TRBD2 CASSDWGSGDTGELFF TGTGCCAGCAGCGACTGGGGTAGCGGGGACACCGGGGAGCTGTTTTTT
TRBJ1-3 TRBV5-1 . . CASSFEAGNTIYF TGCGCCAGCAGCTTTGAAGCTGGAAACACCATATATTTT
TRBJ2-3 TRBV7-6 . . CASSTGHTDTQYF TGTGCCAGCAGCACCGGGCACACAGATACGCAGTATTTT
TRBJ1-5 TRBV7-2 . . CASSLSSGHQPQHF TGTGCCAGCAGCTTAAGTTCAGGACATCAGCCCCAGCATTTT
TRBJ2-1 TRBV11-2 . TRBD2 CASSLDQSLAGNQFF TGTGCCAGCAGCTTAGATCAATCACTAGCGGGGAACCAGTTCTTC
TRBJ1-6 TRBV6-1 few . CASRGRGGSPLHF TGTGCCAGCAGAGGGCGGGGAGGGTCACCCCTCCACTTT
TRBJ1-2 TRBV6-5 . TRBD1 CASSSDRGQGYTF TGTGCCAGCAGTTCGGACAGGGGGCAAGGCTACACCTTC
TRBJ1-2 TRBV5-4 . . CASSSPDRSNTF TGTGCCAGCAGCTCACCGGACAGATCCAACACCTTC
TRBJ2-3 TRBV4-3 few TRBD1 CASSQGFRDSLLDTQYF TGCGCCAGCAGCCAAGGATTCCGGGACAGCCTATTAGATACGCAGTATTTT
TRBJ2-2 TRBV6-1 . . CASRMGGTGELFF TGTGCCAGCAGGATGGGGGGCACCGGGGAGCTGTTTTTT
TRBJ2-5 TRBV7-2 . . CASSLSFRGAKETQYF TGTGCCAGCAGCTTATCATTCCGGGGGGCGAAGGAGACCCAGTACTTC
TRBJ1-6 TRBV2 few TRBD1 CASSPFGQGNSPLHF TGTGCCAGCAGTCCTTTCGGACAGGGGAATTCACCCCTCCACTTT
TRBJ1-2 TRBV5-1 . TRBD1 CASSFSQGASYGYTF TGCGCCAGCAGCTTCTCTCAGGGGGCTTCCTATGGCTACACCTTC
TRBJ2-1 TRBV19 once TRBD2 CASSQTSGGAREQFF TGTGCCAGTAGCCAGACTAGCGGGGGGGCCCGTGAGCAGTTCTTC
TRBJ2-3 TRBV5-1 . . CASQDGTDTQYF TGCGCCAGCCAGGACGGCACAGATACGCAGTATTTT
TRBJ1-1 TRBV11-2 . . CASSLDPLGGQTEAFF TGTGCCAGCAGCTTAGATCCTCTCGGGGGCCAGACTGAAGCTTTCTTT
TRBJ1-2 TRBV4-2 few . CASSQDDGPIYGYTF TGTGCCAGCAGCCAAGATGACGGACCCATCTATGGCTACACCTTC
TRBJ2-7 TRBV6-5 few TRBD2 CASSGGSYEQYF TGTGCCAGTAGCGGGGGGTCCTACGAGCAGTACTTC
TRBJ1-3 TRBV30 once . CAWGKGTGNTIYF TGTGCCTGGGGGAAGGGGACTGGAAACACCATATATTTT
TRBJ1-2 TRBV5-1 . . CASSGRDYGYTF TGCGCCAGCAGCGGCAGGGACTATGGCTACACCTTC
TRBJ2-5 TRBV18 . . CASSPPSGGGRETQYF TGTGCCAGCTCACCACCCTCAGGGGGGGGGCGAGAGACCCAGTACTTC
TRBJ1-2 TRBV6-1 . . CASSEGGLLINGYTF TGTGCCAGCAGTGAAGGCGGACTGTTGATTAATGGCTACACCTTC
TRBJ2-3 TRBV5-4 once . CASSFPDTDTQYF TGTGCCAGCAGCTTCCCAGACACAGATACGCAGTATTTT
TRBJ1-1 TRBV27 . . CASINSGTNTEAFF TGTGCCAGCATCAATTCGGGGACGAACACTGAAGCTTTCTTT
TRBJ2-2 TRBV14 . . CASSQVAGRGTGELFF TGTGCCAGCAGCCAAGTCGCAGGGCGAGGCACCGGGGAGCTGTTTTTT
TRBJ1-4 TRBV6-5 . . CASSYGGSTNEKLFF TGTGCCAGCAGTTACGGGGGTTCGACTAATGAAAAACTGTTTTTT
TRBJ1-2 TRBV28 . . CASTSLGAGYGYTF TGTGCCAGCACCTCATTGGGCGCCGGCTATGGCTACACCTTC